The rows below give T cell receptor beta chains drawn from one sample of a study of shared clonotypes between healthy human individuals. Profiled with immunoSEQ multiplex PCR; TCRdb holds only in-frame clones, not every one. This table holds hundreds of thousands of clones, 96% found once. Sequencing was performed on naive CD4+ T cells sorted from blood. These receptors all stem from a woman under 40 in good health. The CDR3 runs from the conserved cysteine through the conserved F or W. The D gene is left open where the match is weak.

.	TRBV29-1	TRBJ2-5	CSVDGSTGFQETQYF	TGCAGCGTTGACGGCTCCACGGGGTTTCAAGAGACCCAGTACTTC
.	TRBV11-2	TRBJ1-1	CASSLTGNTEAFF	TGTGCCAGCAGCCTCACAGGGAACACTGAAGCTTTCTTT
TRBD1	TRBV5-1	TRBJ2-2	CASSLVWTGDTGELFF	TGCGCCAGCAGCTTGGTTTGGACAGGGGACACCGGGGAGCTGTTTTTT
TRBD2	TRBV28	TRBJ2-7	CASCPGTSSYEQYF	TGTGCCAGCTGTCCCGGGACTAGCTCCTACGAGCAGTACTTC
.	TRBV2	TRBJ1-6	CASSEVYSPLHF	TGTGCCAGCAGTGAAGTGTATTCACCCCTCCACTTT
.	TRBV6-5	TRBJ2-7	CASQFRGLGSYEQYF	TGTGCCAGCCAGTTTAGGGGTCTTGGGAGCTACGAGCAGTACTTC
.	TRBV7-8	TRBJ1-4	CASSAGAEKLFF	TGTGCCAGCAGCGCCGGGGCCGAAAAACTGTTTTTT
TRBD2	TRBV27	TRBJ2-3	CASSLLAGRTDTQYF	TGTGCCAGCAGTTTATTAGCGGGGAGAACAGATACGCAGTATTTT
.	TRBV18	TRBJ2-7	CASSPGIFYEQYF	TGTGCCAGCTCACCGGGGATATTCTACGAGCAGTACTTC
TRBD1	TRBV19	TRBJ1-5	CASSPGQIFNQPQHF	TGTGCCAGTAGTCCGGGACAGATCTTCAATCAGCCCCAGCATTTT
.	TRBV6-1	TRBJ2-1	CASSSRDYNEQFF	TGTGCCAGCAGTTCCCGGGACTACAATGAGCAGTTCTTC